This is a list of T cell receptor beta chains from one sample in a study of T cell changes during pregnancy in multiple sclerosis. TCRdb keeps only in-frame clones here, not all; method: immunoSEQ multiplex PCR. Counted here are tens of thousands of clones, around nine tenths occurring once; the ten biggest clones make up less than 3.5%. Specimen: peripheral blood, collected in the third trimester of pregnancy. The origin of the receptors is a female donor in good health, enrolled as a control in a pregnancy study. Each CDR3 is given without its conserved first and last residue.

v_call	j_call	cdr3_aa
TRBV6-1	TRBJ1-1	ASSESVLNTEAF
TRBV6-5	TRBJ2-7	ASSYERSSYEQY
TRBV28	TRBJ1-2	ASRGTDLNLNYGYT
TRBV9	TRBJ1-2	ASSVGTGDLGGYT
TRBV7-8	TRBJ1-1	ASSPEAVSNTEAF
TRBV7-3	TRBJ1-2	ASSLTLGGAYGYT
TRBV19	TRBJ2-7	ASSQAFTSYEQY
TRBV7-2	TRBJ2-1	ASKERTAYNEQF
TRBV11-2	TRBJ2-1	ASSFGGLYNEQF
TRBV7-9	TRBJ2-7	ASSLLRGQRVYEQY
TRBV10-3	TRBJ2-7	AISDNTPYEQY
TRBV7-9	TRBJ2-7	ASSLANRDEQY
TRBV18	TRBJ1-2	ASSLSPGQGDGYT
TRBV7-3	TRBJ1-1	ASSSGQPGAVTEAF
TRBV5-6	TRBJ2-5	ASSLGLAGATGETQY
TRBV7-3	TRBJ2-6	ASSLGDRGSSGANVLT
TRBV4-3	TRBJ2-2	ASSQEEVPTGELF
TRBV23-1	TRBJ1-1	ASSQSGQDTEAF
TRBV13	TRBJ2-3	ASSLNTGTMDTQY
TRBV5-1	TRBJ2-3	ASSLAAVAGAQGTQY
TRBV27	TRBJ2-5	ASSLGGRGETQY
TRBV19	TRBJ2-2	ASSIGLTGAGELF
TRBV5-1	TRBJ2-3	ASSIFGTSGTDTQY
TRBV5-8	TRBJ1-5	ASSFLSQPQH
TRBV9	TRBJ1-3	ASSSSAIISGNTIY
TRBV30	TRBJ1-5	AWSAGGTSNQPQH
TRBV29-1	TRBJ1-1	STSRTENTEAF